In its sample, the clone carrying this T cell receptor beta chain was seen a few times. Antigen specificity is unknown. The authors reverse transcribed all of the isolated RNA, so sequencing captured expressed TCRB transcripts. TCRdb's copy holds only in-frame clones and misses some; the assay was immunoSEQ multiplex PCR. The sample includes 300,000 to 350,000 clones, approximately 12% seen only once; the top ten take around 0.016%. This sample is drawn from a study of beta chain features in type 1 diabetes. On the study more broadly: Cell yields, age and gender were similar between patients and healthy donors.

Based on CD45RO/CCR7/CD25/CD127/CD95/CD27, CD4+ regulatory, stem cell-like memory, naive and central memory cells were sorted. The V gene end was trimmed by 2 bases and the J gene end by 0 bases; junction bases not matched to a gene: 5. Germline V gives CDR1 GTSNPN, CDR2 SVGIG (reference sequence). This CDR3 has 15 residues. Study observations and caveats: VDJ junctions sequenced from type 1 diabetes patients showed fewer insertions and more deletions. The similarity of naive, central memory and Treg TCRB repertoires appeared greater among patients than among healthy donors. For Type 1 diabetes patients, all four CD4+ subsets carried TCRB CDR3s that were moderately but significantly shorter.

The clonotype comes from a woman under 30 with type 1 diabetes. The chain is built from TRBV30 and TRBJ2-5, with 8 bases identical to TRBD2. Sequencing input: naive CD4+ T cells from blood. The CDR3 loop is CAWSSGRRDQETQYF. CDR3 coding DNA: TGTGCCTGGAGTAGCGGGAGAAGGGACCAAGAGACCCAGTACTTC.